The entry below describes one TCR beta chain. The CDR3 runs to 13 residues. The V end lost 0 bases, the J end lost 3 bases, and 7 bases lay between the germline ends. CDR1 is SGDLS, CDR2 YYNGEE, per germline. This specimen comes from a study of blood T cell repertoires in COVID-19. Study summary: The United States, Italy and Spain provided the acute and convalescent COVID-19 samples.

In the study's own analysis: Reference gene primer amplification yielded estimated nucleated cell counts. Using immunoSEQ multiplex PCR, the repertoire was profiled, and TCRdb retains in-frame clones only, with some absent. Clonal size and the V and J genes are those of that table, whereas D and trimming came from the DNA. The repertoire consists of roughly 27,000 clones, with approximately 92% occurring once and the leading ten covering roughly a tenth. The sequence was obtained from a man aged 55-75 years with acute or convalescent COVID-19. Sequencing was performed on peripheral blood. The J gene is TRBJ2-7, the V gene TRBV9; D is unclear. The CDR3 region has the DNA TGTGCCAGCAGCGTAGGTGCGAACTACGAGCAGTACTTC. Protein sequence: CASSVGANYEQYF.